Shown below are 9 T cell receptor beta chains from a single sample sequenced in a study of T-cell reconstitution after alpha-beta-depleted transplantation in children. This sample's TCRbeta library carried unique molecular identifier barcodes. TCRdb redid the calling of the PCR reads with MiXCR, one entry per CDR3 protein. This table holds about 470,000 distinct CDR3 sequences, roughly 43% found once. The sample was PBMCs, taken before TCRalphabeta/CD19-depleted stem cell transplant. The origin of the receptors is a girl aged 2 to 10 with aplastic anemia, due to receive a stem cell transplant.

This clonotype has more than one count but fewer than ten. The rearrangement links TRBV5-6 to TRBJ2-4; 8 positions agree with TRBD2. With V trimmed by 2 bases and J by 3 bases, 4 bases remained unmatched. Germline V gene sequence: CDR1 SGHDT, CDR2 YYEEEE. The CDR3 extends over 15 amino acids. The CDR3 nucleotides are TGTGCCAGCAGCTTACTTAGCGGGGTCAAAAACATTCAGTACTTC. It is translated as CASSLLSGVKNIQYF.

The chain carries TRBV29-1 and TRBJ2-7, with D possibly matching TRBD2 (5 bases). CDR3 length: 12 amino acids. With 7 bases removed from V and 2 bases from J, the gap between germline ends came to 12 bases. Per germline, CDR1 SQVTM and CDR2 ANQGSEA. The CDR3 nucleotides read TGCAGCGGGAGGACCGACACCTACGAGCAGTACTTC. Encoded protein: CSGRTDTYEQYF.

The chain recombines TRBV19 with TRBJ2-1; a possible D gene is TRBD2 (6 bases). The CDR3 has 15 residues. Trimming removed 1 base from V and 6 bases from J, with 13 bases in between. CDR1 is LNHDA and CDR2 is SQIVND in the germline V gene (reference sequence). The CDR3 DNA reads TGTGCCAGTAGTATAGCCCTGGTAGCGGTCAATGAGCAGTTCTTC. This gives the protein CASSIALVAVNEQFF. The entire variable domain, with the rest obtained from reference TRBV19 and TRBJ2-1, is as follows: DGGITQSPKYLFRKEGQNVTLSCEQNLNHDAMYWYRQDPGQGLRLIYYSQIVNDFQKGDIAEGYSVSREKKESFPLTVTSAQKNPTAFYLCASSIALVAVNEQFFGPGTRLTVL.

The count of this clonotype is one. With a much larger clone just one base away, this may be a read error. The conserved final phenylalanine or tryptophan is absent from the CDR3, which likely points to a read error. This chain links TRBV10-3 with TRBJ1-1, with D perhaps TRBD1 (5 bases). CDR1 and CDR2 from the germline V gene are ENHRY and SYGVKD. V was trimmed by 10 bases and J by 6 bases, leaving 15 bases between them. The CDR3 is 12 residues long. In DNA, the CDR3 is TGTGCCAGTCAAGGGGTGGCCCCTGAAGCTTTCCTT. It specifies CASQGVAPEAFL.

The chain recombines TRBV5-1 with TRBJ1-4, with 11 bases lining up with TRBD1. The trim removed 3 bases at V and 8 bases at J, leaving 6 bases unmatched. The CDR3 consists of 15 residues. Germline CDR1 and CDR2: SGHRS and YFSETQ. CDR3 nucleotide sequence: TGCGCCAGCAGCTGGACAGGGGGCGCGGGCGAAAAACTGTTTTTT. This gives the protein CASSWTGGAGEKLFF.

This clonotype was picked up a small number of times. The chain uses TRBV6-8 and TRBJ2-1; TRBD2 matches at 8 bases. CDR3 length: 15 amino acids. After removal of 4 bases from V and 5 bases from J, the junction contained 7 bases not matched to a gene. CDR1 is MNHGY, CDR2 SAAAGT, per germline. The CDR3 is CASSSSGRVDNEQFF. The DNA of the CDR3 is TGTGCCAGCAGTTCCAGCGGGAGAGTGGACAATGAGCAGTTCTTC.

CDR3 region: CASSWAGTEAFF. CDR3 in DNA: TGCGCCAGCAGCTGGGCCGGCACTGAAGCTTTCTTT. The J gene is TRBJ1-1, the V gene TRBV5-1, with D unresolved. The V gene's germline CDR1 is SGHRS and CDR2 YFSETQ. The CDR3 consists of 12 residues. Trimming cost V 3 bases and J 4 bases, with 7 bases left between them.

This clonotype was counted ten times or more. V usage is TRBV12-3 or TRBV12-4 and J usage is TRBJ2-7, with D possibly matching TRBD2 (5 bases). The germline V and J ends were trimmed by 3 bases and 4 bases, with 13 bases remaining between them. The CDR3 totals 14 residues. The CDR3 loop reads CASSFVGDGYEQYF. The CDR3 DNA reads TGTGCCAGCAGTTTTGTGGGAGATGGGTACGAGCAGTACTTC.

There are many counts of this clonotype. The germline gene is not matched at one end of the junction; a read error may be the cause. The V gene is TRBV29-1, the J gene TRBJ2-4; 14 bases line up with TRBD2. CDR3 length: 13 residues. The V gene's germline CDR1 is SQVTM and CDR2 ANQGSEA. In DNA, the CDR3 is TGCAGCGTTCTGATTGGGGGACTAGCGGGAGTTAGGTTC. Translation gives CSVLIGGLAGVRF.